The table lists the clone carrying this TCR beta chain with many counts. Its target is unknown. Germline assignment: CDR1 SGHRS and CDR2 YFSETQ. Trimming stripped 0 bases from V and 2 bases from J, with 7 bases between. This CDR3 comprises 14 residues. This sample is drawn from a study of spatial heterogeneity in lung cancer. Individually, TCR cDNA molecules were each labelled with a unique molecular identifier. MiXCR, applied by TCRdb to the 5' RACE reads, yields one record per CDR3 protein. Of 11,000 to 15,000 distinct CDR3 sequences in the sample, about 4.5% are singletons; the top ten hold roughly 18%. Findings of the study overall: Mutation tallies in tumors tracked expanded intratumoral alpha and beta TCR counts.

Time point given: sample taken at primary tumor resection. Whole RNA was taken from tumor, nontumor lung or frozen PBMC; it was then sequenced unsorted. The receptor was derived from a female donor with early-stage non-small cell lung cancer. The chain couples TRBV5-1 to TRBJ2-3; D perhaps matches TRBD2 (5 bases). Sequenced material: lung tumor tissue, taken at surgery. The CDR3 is CASSLERDTDTQYF. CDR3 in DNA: TGCGCCAGCAGCTTGGAGAGGGACACAGATACGCAGTATTTT.